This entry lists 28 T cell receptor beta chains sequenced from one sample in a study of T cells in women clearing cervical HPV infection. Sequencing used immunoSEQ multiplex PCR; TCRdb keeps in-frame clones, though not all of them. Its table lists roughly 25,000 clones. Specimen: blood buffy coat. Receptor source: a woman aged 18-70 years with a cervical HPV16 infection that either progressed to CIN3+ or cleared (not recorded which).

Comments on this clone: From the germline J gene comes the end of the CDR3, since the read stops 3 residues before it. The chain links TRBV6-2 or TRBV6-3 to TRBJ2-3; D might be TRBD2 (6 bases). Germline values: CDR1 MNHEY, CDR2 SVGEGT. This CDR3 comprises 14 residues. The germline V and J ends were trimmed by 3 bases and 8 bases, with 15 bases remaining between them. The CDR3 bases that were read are TGTGCCAGCAGTTATATGGGGGGTAGGGGTACG. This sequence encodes CASSYMGGRGT. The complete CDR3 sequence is CASSYMGGRGTQYF.

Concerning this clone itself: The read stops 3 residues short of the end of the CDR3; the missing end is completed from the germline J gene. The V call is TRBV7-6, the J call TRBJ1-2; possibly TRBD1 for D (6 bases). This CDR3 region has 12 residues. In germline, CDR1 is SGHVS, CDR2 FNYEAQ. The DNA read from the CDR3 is TGTGCCAGCAGCTTAGGGACAGATACC. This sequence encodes CASSLGTDT. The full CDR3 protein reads CASSLGTDTYTF.

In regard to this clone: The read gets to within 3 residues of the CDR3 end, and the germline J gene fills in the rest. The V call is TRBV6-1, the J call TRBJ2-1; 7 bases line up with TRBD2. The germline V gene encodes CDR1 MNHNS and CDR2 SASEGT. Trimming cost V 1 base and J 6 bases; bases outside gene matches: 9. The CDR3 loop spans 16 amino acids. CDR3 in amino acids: CASSEEGGGRRNEQFF. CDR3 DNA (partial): TGTGCCAGCAGTGAAGAAGGCGGCGGGAGACGCAATGAG.

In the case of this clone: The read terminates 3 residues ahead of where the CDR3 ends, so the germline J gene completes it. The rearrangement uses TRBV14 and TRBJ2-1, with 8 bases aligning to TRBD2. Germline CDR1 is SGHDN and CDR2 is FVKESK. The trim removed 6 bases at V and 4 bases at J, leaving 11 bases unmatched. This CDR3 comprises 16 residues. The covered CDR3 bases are TGTGCCAGCAGTTCCGGTTTAGCGGGGAGATACAATGAG. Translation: CASSSGLAGRYNE. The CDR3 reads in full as CASSSGLAGRYNEQFF.

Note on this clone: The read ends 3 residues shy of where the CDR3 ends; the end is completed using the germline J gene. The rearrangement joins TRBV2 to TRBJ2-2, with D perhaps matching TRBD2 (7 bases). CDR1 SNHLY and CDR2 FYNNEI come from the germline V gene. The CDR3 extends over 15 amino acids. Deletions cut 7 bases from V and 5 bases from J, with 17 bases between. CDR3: CASKDSGRETGELFF. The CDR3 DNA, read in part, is TGTGCCAGCAAGGACAGTGGGAGGGAGACCGGGGAG.

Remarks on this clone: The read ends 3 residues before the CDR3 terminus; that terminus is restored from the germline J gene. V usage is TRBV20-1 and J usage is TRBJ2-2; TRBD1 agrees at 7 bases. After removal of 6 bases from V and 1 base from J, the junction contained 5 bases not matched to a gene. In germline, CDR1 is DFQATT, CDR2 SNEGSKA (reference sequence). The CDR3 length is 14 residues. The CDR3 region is CSASTGRNTGELFF. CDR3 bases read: TGCAGTGCCTCGACAGGGCGGAACACCGGGGAG.

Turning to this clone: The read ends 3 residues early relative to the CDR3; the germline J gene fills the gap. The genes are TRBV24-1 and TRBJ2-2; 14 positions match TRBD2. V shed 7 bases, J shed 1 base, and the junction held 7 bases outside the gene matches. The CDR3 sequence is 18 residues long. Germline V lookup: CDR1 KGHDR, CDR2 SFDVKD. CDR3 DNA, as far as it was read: TGTGCCACCAGCGGGAGACTAGCGGGAGGGAAGAACACCGGGGAG. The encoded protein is CATSGRLAGGKNTGE. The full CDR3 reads CATSGRLAGGKNTGELFF.

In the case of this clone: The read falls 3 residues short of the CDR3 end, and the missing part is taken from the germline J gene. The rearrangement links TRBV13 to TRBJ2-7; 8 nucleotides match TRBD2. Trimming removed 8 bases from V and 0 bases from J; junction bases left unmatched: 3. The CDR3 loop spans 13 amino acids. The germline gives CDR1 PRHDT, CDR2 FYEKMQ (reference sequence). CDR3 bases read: TGTGCCAGCCTAGCGGGCAACTCCTACGAG. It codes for CASLAGNSYE. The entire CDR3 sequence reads CASLAGNSYEQYF.

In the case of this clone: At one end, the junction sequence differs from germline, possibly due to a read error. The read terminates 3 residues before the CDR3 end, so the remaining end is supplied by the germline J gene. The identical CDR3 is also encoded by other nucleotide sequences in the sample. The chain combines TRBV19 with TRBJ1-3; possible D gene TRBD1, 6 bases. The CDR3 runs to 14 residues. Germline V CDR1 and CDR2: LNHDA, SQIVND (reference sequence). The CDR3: CASNRESSGNTIYF. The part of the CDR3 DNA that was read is TGTGCCAGTAACAGGGAGTCGTCTGGAAACACA.

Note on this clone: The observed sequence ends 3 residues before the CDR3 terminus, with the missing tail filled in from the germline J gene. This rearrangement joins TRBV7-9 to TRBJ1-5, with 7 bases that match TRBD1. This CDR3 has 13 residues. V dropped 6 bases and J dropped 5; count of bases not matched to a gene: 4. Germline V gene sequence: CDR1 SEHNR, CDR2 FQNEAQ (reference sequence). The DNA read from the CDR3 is TGTGCCAGCAGTGACAGGGCTGATCAGCCC. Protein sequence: CASSDRADQP. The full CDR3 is CASSDRADQPQHF.

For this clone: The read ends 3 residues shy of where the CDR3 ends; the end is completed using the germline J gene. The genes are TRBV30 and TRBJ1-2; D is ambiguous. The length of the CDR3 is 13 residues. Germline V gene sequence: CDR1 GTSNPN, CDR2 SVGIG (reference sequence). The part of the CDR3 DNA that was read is TGTGCCGGGAATCTAGCGGGAGATTACGAC. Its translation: CAGNLAGDYD. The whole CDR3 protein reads CAGNLAGDYDYTF.

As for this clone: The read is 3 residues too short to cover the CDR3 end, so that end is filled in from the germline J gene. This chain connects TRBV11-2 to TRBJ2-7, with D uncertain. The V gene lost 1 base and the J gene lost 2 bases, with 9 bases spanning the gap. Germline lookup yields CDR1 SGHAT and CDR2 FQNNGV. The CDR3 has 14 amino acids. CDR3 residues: CASSLVRRAYEQYF. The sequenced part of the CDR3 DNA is TGTGCCAGCAGCTTAGTCCGTCGGGCCTACGAG.

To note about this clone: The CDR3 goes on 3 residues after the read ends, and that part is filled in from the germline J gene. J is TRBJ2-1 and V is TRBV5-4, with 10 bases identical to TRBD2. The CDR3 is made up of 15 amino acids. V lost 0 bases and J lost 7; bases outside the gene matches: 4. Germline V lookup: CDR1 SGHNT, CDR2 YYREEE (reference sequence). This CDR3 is CASSLELAGRNEQFF. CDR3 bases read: TGTGCCAGCAGCTTGGAACTAGCGGGAAGGAATGAG. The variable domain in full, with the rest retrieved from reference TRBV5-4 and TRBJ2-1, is ETGVTQSPTHLIKTRGQQVTLRCSSQSGHNTVSWYQQALGQGPQFIFQYYREEENGRGNFPPRFSGLQFPNYSSELNVNALELDDSALYLCASSLELAGRNEQFFGPGTRLTVL.

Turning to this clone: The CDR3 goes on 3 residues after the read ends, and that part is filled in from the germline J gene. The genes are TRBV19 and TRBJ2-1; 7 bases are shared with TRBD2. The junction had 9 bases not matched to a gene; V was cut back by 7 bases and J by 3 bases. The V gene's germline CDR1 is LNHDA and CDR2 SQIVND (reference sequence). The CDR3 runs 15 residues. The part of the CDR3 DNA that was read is TGTGCCAGTACCCCGGTGGGGGGGTTCTACAATGAG. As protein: CASTPVGGFYNE. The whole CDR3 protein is CASTPVGGFYNEQFF.

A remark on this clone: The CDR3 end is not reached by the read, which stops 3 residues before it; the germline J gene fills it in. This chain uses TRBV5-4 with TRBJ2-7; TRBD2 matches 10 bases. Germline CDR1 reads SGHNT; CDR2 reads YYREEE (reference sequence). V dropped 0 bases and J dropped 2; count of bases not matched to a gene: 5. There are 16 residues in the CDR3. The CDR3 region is CASSLAIAGGPYEQYF. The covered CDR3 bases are TGTGCCAGCAGCTTGGCCATAGCGGGAGGACCCTACGAG.

CDR3 DNA, as far as it was read: TGTGCCAGCAGTGACCTCAGGGGGCGTAATGAAAAA. It translates to CASSDLRGRNEK. The CDR3 in its entirety is CASSDLRGRNEKLFF. The rearrangement joins TRBV6-1 to TRBJ1-4; 8 nucleotides align to TRBD1. The read gets to within 3 residues of the CDR3 end, and the germline J gene fills in the rest. This CDR3 is 15 amino acids long. Unmatched junction bases numbered 4, after V lost 3 bases and J lost 4 bases. CDR1 and CDR2 (germline): MNHNS, SASEGT.

The part of the CDR3 DNA that was read is TGTGCCAGCAGCAGGGGACAGGGGGATGGC. As protein: CASSRGQGDG. In full, the CDR3 reads CASSRGQGDGYTF. V gene TRBV7-9 combines with J gene TRBJ1-2; 11 bases are a match to TRBD1. The CDR3 end is not reached by the read, which stops 3 residues before it; the germline J gene fills it in. The CDR3 is 13 residues long. CDR1 is SEHNR, CDR2 FQNEAQ, per germline (reference sequence). V shed 5 bases, J shed 6 bases, and the junction held 2 bases outside the gene matches.

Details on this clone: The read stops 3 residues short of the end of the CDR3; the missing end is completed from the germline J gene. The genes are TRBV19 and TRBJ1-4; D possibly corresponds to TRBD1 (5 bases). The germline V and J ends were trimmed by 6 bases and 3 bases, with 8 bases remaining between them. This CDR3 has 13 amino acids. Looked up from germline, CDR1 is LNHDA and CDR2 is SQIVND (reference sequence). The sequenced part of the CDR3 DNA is TGTGCCAGTAGAGGGGAAGCTAATGAAAAA. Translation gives CASRGEANEK. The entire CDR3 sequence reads CASRGEANEKLFF.

CDR3: CASSRNRDTEAFF. Partial CDR3 DNA: TGTGCCAGCAGCCGAAACAGGGACACTGAA. The gene calls are TRBV7-3 and TRBJ1-1; weak D call: TRBD1 (6 bases). The read ends 3 residues early relative to the CDR3; the germline J gene fills the gap. The CDR3 is 13 residues long. The V gene lost 5 bases and the J gene lost 3 bases, with 10 bases spanning the gap. Germline assignment: CDR1 SGHTA and CDR2 FQGTGA.

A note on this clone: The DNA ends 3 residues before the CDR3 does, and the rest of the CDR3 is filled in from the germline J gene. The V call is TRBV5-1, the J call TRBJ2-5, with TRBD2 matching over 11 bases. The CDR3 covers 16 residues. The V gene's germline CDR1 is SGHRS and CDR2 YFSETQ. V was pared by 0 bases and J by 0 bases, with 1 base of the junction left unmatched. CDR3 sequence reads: CASSLGLAGNQETQYF. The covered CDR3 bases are TGCGCCAGCAGCTTGGGACTAGCGGGGAACCAAGAGACC. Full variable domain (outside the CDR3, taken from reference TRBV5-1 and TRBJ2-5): KAGVTQTPRYLIKTRGQQVTLSCSPISGHRSVSWYQQTPGQGLQFLFEYFSETQRNKGNFPGRFSGRQFSNSRSEMNVSTLELGDSALYLCASSLGLAGNQETQYFGPGTRLLVL.

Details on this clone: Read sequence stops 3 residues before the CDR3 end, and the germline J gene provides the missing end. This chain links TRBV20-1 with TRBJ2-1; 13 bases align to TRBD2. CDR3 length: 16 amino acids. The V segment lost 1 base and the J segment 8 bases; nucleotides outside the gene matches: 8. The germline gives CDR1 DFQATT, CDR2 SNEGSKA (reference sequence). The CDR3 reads CSARVLGTSGIYEQFF. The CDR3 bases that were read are TGCAGTGCTAGAGTACTTGGGACTAGCGGGATCTATGAG.

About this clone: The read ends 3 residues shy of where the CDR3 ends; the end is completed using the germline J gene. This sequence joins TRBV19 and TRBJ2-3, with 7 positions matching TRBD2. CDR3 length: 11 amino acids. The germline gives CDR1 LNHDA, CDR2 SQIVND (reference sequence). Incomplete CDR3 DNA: TGTGCCAGTAAGGCGGGAGAGACG. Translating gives CASKAGET. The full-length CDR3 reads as CASKAGETQYF.

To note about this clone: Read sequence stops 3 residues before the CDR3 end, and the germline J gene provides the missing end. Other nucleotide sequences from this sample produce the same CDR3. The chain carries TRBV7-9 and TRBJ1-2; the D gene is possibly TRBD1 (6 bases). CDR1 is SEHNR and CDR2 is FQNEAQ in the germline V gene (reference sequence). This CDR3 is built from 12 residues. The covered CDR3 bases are TGTGCCAGCAGCAGGGGGATAGGGGGA. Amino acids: CASSRGIGG. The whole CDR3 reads CASSRGIGGYTF.

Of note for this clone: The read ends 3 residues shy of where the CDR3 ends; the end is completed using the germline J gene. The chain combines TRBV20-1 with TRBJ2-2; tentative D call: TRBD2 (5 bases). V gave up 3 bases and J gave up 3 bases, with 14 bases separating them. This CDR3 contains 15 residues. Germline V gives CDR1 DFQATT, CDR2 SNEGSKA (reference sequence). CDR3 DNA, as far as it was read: TGCAGTGCTAGTACCAGCGGTTCGGACACCGGGGAG. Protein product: CSASTSGSDTGE. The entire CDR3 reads CSASTSGSDTGELFF.

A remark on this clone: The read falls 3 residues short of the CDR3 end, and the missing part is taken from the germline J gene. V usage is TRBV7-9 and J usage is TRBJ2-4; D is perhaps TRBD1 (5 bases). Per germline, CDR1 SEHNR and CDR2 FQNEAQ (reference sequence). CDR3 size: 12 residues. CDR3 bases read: TGTGCCAGCAGCTTAGCAGGGGATGGT. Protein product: CASSLAGDG. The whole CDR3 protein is CASSLAGDGQYF.

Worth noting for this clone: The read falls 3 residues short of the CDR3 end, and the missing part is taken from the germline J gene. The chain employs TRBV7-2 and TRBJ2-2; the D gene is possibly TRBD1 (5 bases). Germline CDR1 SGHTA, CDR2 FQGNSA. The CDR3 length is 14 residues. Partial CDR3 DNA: TGTGCCAGCAGCTTTAGGGGCAGTAATGAAAAG. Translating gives CASSFRGSNEK. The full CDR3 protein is CASSFRGSNEKLFF.

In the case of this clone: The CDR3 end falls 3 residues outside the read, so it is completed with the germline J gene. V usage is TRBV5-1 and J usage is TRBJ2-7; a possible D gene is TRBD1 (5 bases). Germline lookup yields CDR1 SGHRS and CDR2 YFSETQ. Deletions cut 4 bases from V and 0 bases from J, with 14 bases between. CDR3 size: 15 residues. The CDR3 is CASSPQDSTSYEQYF. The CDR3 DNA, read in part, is TGCGCCAGCAGCCCTCAAGACAGCACCTCCTACGAG.

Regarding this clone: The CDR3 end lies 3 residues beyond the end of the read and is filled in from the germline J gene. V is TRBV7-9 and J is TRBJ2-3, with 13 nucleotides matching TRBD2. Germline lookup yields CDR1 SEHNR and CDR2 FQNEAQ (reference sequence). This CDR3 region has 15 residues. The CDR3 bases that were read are TGTGCCAGCAGCCCCGGACTAGCGGGAGCTGAGACG. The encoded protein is CASSPGLAGAET. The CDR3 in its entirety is CASSPGLAGAETQYF.